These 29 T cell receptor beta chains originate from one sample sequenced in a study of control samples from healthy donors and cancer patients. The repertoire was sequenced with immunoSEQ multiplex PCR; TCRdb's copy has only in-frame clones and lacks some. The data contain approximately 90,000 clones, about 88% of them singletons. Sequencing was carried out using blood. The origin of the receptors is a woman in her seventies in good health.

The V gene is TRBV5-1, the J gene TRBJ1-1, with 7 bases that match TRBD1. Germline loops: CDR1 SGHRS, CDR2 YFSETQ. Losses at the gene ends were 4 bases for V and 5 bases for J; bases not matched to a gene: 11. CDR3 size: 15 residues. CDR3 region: CASSMGDRSRTEAFF. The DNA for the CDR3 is TGCGCCAGCAGCATGGGGGACAGAAGTCGAACTGAAGCTTTCTTT.

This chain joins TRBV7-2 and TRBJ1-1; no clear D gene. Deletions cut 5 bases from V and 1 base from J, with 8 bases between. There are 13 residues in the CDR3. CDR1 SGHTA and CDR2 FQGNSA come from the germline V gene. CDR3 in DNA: TGTGCCAGCAGCCCAAACAGGAACACTGAAGCTTTCTTT. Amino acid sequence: CASSPNRNTEAFF.

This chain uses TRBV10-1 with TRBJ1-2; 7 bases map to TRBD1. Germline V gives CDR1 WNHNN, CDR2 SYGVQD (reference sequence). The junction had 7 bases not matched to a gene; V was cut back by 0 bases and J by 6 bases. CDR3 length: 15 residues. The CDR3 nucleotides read TGCGCCAGCAGTGAGTCGGCGACAGGGCTGGATGGCTACACCTTC. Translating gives CASSESATGLDGYTF.

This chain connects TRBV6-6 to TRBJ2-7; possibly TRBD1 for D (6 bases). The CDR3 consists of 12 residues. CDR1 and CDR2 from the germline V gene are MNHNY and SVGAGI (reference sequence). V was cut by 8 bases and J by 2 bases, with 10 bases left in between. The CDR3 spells CASGWGPYEQYF. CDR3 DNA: TGTGCCAGCGGGTGGGGGCCCTACGAGCAGTACTTC.

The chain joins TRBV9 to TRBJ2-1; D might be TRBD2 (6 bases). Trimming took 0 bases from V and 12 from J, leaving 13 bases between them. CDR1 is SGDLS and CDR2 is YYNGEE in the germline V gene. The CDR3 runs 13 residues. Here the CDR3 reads CASSVAPPEGQFF. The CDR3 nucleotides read TGTGCCAGCAGCGTAGCGCCTCCGGAGGGGCAGTTCTTC.

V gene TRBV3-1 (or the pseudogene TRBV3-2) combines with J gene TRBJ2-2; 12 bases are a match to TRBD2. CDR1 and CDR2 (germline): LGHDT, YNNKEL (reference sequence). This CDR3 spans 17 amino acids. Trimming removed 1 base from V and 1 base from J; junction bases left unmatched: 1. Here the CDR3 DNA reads TGTGCCAGCAGCCAAGGGGGACTAGCGGGGAACACCGGGGAGCTGTTTTTT. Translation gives CASSQGGLAGNTGELFF.

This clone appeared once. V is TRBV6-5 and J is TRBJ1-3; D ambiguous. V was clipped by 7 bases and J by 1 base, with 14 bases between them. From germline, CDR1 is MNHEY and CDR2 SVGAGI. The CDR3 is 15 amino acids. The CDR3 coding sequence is TGTGCCAGCAATGGGGTCACCCGATCTGGAAACACCATATATTTT. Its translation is CASNGVTRSGNTIYF.

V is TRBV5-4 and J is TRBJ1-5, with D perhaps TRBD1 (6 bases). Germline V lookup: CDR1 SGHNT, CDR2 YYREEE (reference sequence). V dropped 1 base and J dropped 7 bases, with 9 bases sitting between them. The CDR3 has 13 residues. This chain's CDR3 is CASSLSGGQPQHF. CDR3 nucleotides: TGTGCCAGCAGCTTGTCGGGGGGCCAGCCCCAGCATTTT.

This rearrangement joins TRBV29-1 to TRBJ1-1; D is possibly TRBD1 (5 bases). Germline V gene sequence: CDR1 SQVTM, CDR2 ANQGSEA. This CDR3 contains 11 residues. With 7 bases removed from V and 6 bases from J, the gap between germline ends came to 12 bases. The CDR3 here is CSGVRASEAFF. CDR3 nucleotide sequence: TGCAGCGGGGTCAGGGCGTCTGAAGCTTTCTTT.

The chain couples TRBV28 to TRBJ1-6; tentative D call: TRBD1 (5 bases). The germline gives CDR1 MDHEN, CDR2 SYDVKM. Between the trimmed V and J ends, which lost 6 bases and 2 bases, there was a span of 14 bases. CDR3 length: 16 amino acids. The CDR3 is CASSIFPDTYNSPLHF. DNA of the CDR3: TGTGCCAGCAGCATATTCCCGGACACCTATAATTCACCCCTCCACTTT.

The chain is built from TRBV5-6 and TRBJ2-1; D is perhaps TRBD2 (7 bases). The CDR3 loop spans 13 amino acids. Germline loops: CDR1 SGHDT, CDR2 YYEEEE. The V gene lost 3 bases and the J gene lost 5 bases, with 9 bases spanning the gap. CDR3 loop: CASSWGGDNEQFF. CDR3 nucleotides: TGTGCCAGCAGCTGGGGGGGCGACAATGAGCAGTTCTTC.

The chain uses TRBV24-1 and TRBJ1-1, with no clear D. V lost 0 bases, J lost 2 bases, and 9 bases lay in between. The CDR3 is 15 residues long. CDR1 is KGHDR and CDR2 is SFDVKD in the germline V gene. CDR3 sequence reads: CATSDLAVTNTEAFF. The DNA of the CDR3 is TGTGCCACCAGTGATTTGGCAGTGACAAACACTGAAGCTTTCTTT.

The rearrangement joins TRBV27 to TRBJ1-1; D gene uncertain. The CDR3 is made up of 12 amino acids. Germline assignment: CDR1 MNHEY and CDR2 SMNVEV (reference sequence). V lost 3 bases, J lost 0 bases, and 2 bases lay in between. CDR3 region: CASSFLNTEAFF. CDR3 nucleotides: TGTGCCAGCAGTTTTCTGAACACTGAAGCTTTCTTT.

CDR3 sequence reads: CASSRGGVLYGYTF. In nucleotides, the CDR3 is TGTGCCAGCAGCCGAGGAGGGGTTCTCTATGGCTACACCTTC. This chain links TRBV5-5 with TRBJ1-2, with a possible D match to TRBD1 (5 bases). Germline loops: CDR1 SGHKS, CDR2 YYEKEE (reference sequence). Trimming removed 4 bases at V and 4 bases at J, with 14 bases between. The CDR3 is 14 residues long.

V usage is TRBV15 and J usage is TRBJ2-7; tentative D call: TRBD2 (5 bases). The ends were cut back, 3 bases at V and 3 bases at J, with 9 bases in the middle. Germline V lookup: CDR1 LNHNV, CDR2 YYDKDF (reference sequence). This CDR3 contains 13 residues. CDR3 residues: CATSRTTYYEQYF. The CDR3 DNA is TGTGCCACCAGCAGGACTACCTACTACGAGCAGTACTTC. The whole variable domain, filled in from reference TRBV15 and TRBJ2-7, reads DAMVIQNPRYQVTQFGKPVTLSCSQTLNHNVMYWYQQKSSQAPKLLFHYYDKDFNNEADTPDNFQSRRPNTSFCFLDIRSPGLGDTAMYLCATSRTTYYEQYFGPGTRLTVT.

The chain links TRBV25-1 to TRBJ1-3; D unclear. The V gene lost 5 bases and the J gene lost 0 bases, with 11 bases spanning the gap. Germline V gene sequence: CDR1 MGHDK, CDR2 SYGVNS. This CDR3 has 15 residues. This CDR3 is CASSSDAVSGNTIYF. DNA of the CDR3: TGTGCCAGCAGTTCTGACGCTGTCTCTGGAAACACCATATATTTT.

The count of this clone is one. This chain's CDR3 is CASSPGTNSNQPQHF. The CDR3 DNA sequence: TGTGCCAGCAGTCCCGGGACAAATAGCAATCAGCCCCAGCATTTT. This rearrangement joins TRBV6-5 to TRBJ1-5, with D possibly TRBD1 on 6 matching bases. Germline CDR1 and CDR2: MNHEY and SVGAGI. CDR3 length: 15 amino acids. Trimming removed 5 bases from V and 0 bases from J, with 11 bases in between.

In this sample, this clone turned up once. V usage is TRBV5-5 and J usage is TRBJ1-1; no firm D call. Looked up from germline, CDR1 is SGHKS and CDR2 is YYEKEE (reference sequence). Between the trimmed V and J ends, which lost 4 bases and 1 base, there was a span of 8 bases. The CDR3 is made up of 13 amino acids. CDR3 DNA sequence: TGTGCCAGCAGCCCCCTAGGGAACACTGAAGCTTTCTTT. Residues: CASSPLGNTEAFF.

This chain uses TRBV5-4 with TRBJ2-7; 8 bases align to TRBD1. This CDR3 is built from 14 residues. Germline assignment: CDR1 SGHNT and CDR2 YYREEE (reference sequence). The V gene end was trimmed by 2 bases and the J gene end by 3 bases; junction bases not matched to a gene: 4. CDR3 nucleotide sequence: TGTGCCAGCAGCTTCGGACAGGGTAACTACGAGCAGTACTTC. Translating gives CASSFGQGNYEQYF.

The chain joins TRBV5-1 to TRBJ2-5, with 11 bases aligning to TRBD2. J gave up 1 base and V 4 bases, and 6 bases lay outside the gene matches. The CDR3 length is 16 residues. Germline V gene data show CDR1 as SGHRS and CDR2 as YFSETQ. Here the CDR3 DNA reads TGCGCCAGCAGCCCACTCACTAGCGGGAGCCAAGAGACCCAGTACTTC. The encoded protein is CASSPLTSGSQETQYF.

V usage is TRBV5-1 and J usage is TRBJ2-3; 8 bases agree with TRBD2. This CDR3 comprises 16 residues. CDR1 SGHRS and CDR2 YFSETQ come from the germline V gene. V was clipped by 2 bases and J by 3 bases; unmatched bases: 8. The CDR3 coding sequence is TGCGCCAGCAGCTTTGGGTCTAGCGGGCGAACAGATACGCAGTATTTT. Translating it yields CASSFGSSGRTDTQYF.

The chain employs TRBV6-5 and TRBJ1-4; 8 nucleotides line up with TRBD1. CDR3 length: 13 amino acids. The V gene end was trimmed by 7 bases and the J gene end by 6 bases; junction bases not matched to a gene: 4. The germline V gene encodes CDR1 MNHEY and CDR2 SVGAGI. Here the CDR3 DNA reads TGTGCCAGCAACCTGGACAGGGATGAAAAACTGTTTTTT. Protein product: CASNLDRDEKLFF.

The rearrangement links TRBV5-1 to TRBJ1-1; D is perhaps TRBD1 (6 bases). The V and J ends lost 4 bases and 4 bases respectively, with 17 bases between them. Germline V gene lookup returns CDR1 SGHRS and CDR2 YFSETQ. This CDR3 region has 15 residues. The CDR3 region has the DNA TGCGCCAGCAGCCCGCGCCAGGGGATTGGCACTGAAGCTTTCTTT. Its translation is CASSPRQGIGTEAFF. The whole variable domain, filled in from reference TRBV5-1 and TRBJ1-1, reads KAGVTQTPRYLIKTRGQQVTLSCSPISGHRSVSWYQQTPGQGLQFLFEYFSETQRNKGNFPGRFSGRQFSNSRSEMNVSTLELGDSALYLCASSPRQGIGTEAFFGQGTRLTVV.

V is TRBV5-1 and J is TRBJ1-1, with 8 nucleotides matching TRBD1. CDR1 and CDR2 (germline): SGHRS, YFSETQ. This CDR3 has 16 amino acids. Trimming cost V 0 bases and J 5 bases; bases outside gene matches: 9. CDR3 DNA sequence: TGCGCCAGCAGCTTGGTGGCAAATGGACAGGGAACTGAAGCTTTCTTT. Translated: CASSLVANGQGTEAFF.

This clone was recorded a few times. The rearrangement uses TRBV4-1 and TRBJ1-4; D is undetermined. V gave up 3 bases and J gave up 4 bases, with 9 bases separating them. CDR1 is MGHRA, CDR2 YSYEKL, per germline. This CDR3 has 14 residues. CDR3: CASSQLQNNEKLFF. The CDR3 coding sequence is TGCGCCAGCAGCCAGTTGCAGAATAATGAAAAACTGTTTTTT.

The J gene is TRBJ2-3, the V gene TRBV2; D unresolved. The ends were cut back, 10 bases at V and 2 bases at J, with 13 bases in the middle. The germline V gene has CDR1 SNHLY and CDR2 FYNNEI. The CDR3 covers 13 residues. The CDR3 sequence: CAISGPLTDTQYF. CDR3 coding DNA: TGTGCCATCTCCGGGCCCCTCACAGATACGCAGTATTTT.

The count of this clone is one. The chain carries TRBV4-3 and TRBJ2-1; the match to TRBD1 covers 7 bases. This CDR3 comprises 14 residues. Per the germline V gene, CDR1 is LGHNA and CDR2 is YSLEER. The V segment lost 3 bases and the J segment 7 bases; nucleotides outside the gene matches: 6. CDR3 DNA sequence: TGCGCCAGCAGCCATTTAGGGGGCCTAAATGAGCAGTTCTTC. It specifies CASSHLGGLNEQFF.

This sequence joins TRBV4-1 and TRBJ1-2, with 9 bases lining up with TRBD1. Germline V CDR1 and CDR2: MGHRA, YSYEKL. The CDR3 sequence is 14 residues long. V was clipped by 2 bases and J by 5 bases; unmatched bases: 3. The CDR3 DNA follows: TGCGCCAGCAGCCAATCCGGGACAGGGTATGGCTACACCTTC. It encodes CASSQSGTGYGYTF.

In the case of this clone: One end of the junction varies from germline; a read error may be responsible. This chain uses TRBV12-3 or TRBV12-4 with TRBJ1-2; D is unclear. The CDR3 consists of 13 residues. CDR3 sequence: CATSSGVNYGYTF. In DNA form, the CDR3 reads TGTGCCACCAGTTCCGGGGTAAACTATGGCTACACCTTC.